A selection of T cell receptor beta chains follows, all from one sample in a study of blood T cell repertoires in COVID-19. Here immunoSEQ multiplex PCR was the method, and the copy in TCRdb shows in-frame clones only, minus some. Altogether roughly 100,000 clones are present, 75% to 90% being singletons, with the ten largest covering 5.2%. The sequenced sample was peripheral blood. The receptors come from a woman aged 45-65 years with COVID-19, enrolled during active disease. CDR3s include the opening cysteine and the closing phenylalanine or tryptophan. Part of the rows lack a size; the others show once, few, many or a class for expanded clones.

j_gene: TRBJ2-5
abundance: -
v_gene: TRBV18
CDR3aa: CASSPPISGGLQETQYF

j_gene: TRBJ2-2
abundance: once
v_gene: TRBV7-2
CDR3aa: CASSLALAGGFSSGELFF

j_gene: TRBJ2-7
abundance: -
v_gene: TRBV6-5
CDR3aa: CASKEGFVQYF

j_gene: TRBJ1-1
abundance: -
v_gene: TRBV4-3
CDR3aa: CASSQFQGARTEAFF

j_gene: TRBJ1-5
abundance: -
v_gene: TRBV30
CDR3aa: CAWRVGQPNQPQHF

j_gene: TRBJ2-3
abundance: -
v_gene: TRBV5-4
CDR3aa: CASSGGTSNTDTQYF

j_gene: TRBJ1-4
abundance: -
v_gene: TRBV5-6
CDR3aa: CASSLGQGFNEKLFF

j_gene: TRBJ1-2
abundance: once
v_gene: TRBV28
CDR3aa: CASNVRTGANYGYTF

j_gene: TRBJ2-1
abundance: -
v_gene: TRBV6-5
CDR3aa: CASSSQASSYNEQFF

j_gene: TRBJ1-2
abundance: medium-sized
v_gene: TRBV5-6
CDR3aa: CASSLGTFGGGGGYTF

j_gene: TRBJ1-2
abundance: few
v_gene: TRBV10-3
CDR3aa: CAISEAAITYGYTF

j_gene: TRBJ2-7
abundance: -
v_gene: TRBV7-9
CDR3aa: CASSPQTGGTREQYF

j_gene: TRBJ2-3
abundance: -
v_gene: TRBV24-1
CDR3aa: CATSESGLITDTQYF

j_gene: TRBJ1-1
abundance: -
v_gene: TRBV5-1
CDR3aa: CASSPDRAMNTEAFF

j_gene: TRBJ2-5
abundance: few
v_gene: TRBV27
CDR3aa: CASSRQVWETQYF

j_gene: TRBJ1-2
abundance: -
v_gene: TRBV6-5
CDR3aa: CASSTGGYGYTF

j_gene: TRBJ1-1
abundance: -
v_gene: TRBV6-4
CDR3aa: CASSDHRGTEAFF

j_gene: TRBJ1-1
abundance: few
v_gene: TRBV6-6
CDR3aa: CASRDPGGEGTEAFF

j_gene: TRBJ2-2
abundance: -
v_gene: TRBV10-3
CDR3aa: CAISESGGLTGELFF

j_gene: TRBJ1-2
abundance: -
v_gene: TRBV11-2
CDR3aa: CASSARWQAVPFNYGYTF

j_gene: TRBJ1-2
abundance: -
v_gene: TRBV3-1/TRBV3-2
CDR3aa: CASSQQDYGYTF

j_gene: TRBJ1-2
abundance: -
v_gene: TRBV6-6
CDR3aa: CASGPAREYGYTF

j_gene: TRBJ2-1
abundance: -
v_gene: TRBV6-5
CDR3aa: CASSYGLAGVVEQFF

j_gene: TRBJ2-4
abundance: -
v_gene: TRBV28
CDR3aa: CASSPPLGSGNIQYF

j_gene: TRBJ2-7
abundance: -
v_gene: TRBV3-1/TRBV3-2
CDR3aa: CASSQEVVAATPYEQYF

j_gene: TRBJ2-4
abundance: -
v_gene: TRBV6-1
CDR3aa: CASSEAGQGGPKNIQYF